This TCR beta chain was observed in a study of T cell responses to AZD1222 COVID-19 vaccine (dated by TCRdb to 2020 to 2022). Background for the entire study: AZD1222 recipients whose second dose came at about 4 weeks and those whose second dose came at about 12 weeks were combined into one group, since spike-specific TCR depth and breadth did not differ between the two schedules. TCR sequencing was performed for roughly 240 trial participants, of whom about 210 were given two doses of AZD1222 and roughly 25 were given two doses of MenACWY control vaccine. Trial participants were enrolled into age subgroups of 18-55, 56-69 and 70-plus years, which contained about 160, 30 and 59 TCR-sequenced participants, respectively.

The study at large found these results: Because no samples from the day 14 peak response were available, repertoires could be characterized only after the peak T cell response. Reportedly, almost half of the unique spike-specific TCRs recognized epitopes lying outside the regions that are mutated in the B.1.351 and B.1.1.7 variants. Only five to seven AZD1222 recipients were SARS-CoV-2 seropositive at baseline, limiting conclusions about previously exposed vaccinees. The vaccine-associated CD4 TCRs covered the entire spike protein, and the dominant responses fell in regions 160-218 and 743-854. A significant rise in spike-specific TCR breadth and depth was observed after two AZD1222 doses relative to day 0 and relative to MenACWY recipients. In the small 56-69-year group, the increase in depth fell short of significance, most likely because of low power. Most participants were white British and females outnumbered males, and the authors suggested that clonal diversity may have been underestimated.

The CDR3 regions of human TCRbeta chains were subjected to immunosequencing. Concerning the study's data processing: Repertoire TCRs were checked for matches against a reference library of SARS-CoV-2-specific TCRs that had been generated using the MIRA antigen-specificity platform. Breadth meant the fraction of unique TCRs that were SARS-CoV-2-associated, whereas depth meant the fraction of total T cells that were SARS-CoV-2-associated. Using the MIRA data, every spike-specific TCR was mapped to the spike region that the TCR reacted to and assigned to either a CD4 or a CD8 class. Log10-transformed breadth and depth values were compared by one-way ANOVA with Sidak's multiple comparisons tests. The table comes from immuneACCESS by way of TCRdb, which keeps in-frame sequences with V and J called. Part of the clones is missing from these tables; in studies checked, under half for an unresolved V gene and the rest for unknown reasons. The DNA gave D and trimming, while V, J and clone size come from that table. The sample table shows about 110,000 clones, and 87% are seen once. The top ten clones comprise roughly 5.3% of the sample.

Reading the label with the study, this specimen's time point is: baseline before first vaccination. Samples from vaccinated people were obtained from the UK trials COV001 and COV002, which included a single-blind randomized controlled phase 2/3 trial of AZD1222 (ChAdOx1 nCoV-19) in healthy adults. For TCRbeta chain sequencing, PBMC samples from trial participants were taken at day 0 and at day 28 after the second dose. Trimming takes 0 bases from V and 8 bases from J, and the germline ends sit 13 bases apart. From the cysteine up to the phenylalanine, the CDR3 has a length of 14 residues. Solely the CDR3 DNA is kept, with 42 bases framed from the first base. Taken from the germline V gene, the CDR1 and CDR2 loops are MNHEY and SVGAGI. The table lists this clone with a count of one. Its antigen is currently not known. Qualities for individual bases were not recorded, and no much larger clone is one base off.

This chain is built from TRBV6-5 and TRBJ1-2; the D gene is unclear. The clonotype comes from an adult in good health. This specimen consisted of peripheral blood, obtained on day 0 of AZD1222 vaccination. The nucleotide sequence reads TGTGCCAGCAGTTACTCGACGAGGGCGTCCGGCTACACCTTC. It encodes CASSYSTRASGYTF.